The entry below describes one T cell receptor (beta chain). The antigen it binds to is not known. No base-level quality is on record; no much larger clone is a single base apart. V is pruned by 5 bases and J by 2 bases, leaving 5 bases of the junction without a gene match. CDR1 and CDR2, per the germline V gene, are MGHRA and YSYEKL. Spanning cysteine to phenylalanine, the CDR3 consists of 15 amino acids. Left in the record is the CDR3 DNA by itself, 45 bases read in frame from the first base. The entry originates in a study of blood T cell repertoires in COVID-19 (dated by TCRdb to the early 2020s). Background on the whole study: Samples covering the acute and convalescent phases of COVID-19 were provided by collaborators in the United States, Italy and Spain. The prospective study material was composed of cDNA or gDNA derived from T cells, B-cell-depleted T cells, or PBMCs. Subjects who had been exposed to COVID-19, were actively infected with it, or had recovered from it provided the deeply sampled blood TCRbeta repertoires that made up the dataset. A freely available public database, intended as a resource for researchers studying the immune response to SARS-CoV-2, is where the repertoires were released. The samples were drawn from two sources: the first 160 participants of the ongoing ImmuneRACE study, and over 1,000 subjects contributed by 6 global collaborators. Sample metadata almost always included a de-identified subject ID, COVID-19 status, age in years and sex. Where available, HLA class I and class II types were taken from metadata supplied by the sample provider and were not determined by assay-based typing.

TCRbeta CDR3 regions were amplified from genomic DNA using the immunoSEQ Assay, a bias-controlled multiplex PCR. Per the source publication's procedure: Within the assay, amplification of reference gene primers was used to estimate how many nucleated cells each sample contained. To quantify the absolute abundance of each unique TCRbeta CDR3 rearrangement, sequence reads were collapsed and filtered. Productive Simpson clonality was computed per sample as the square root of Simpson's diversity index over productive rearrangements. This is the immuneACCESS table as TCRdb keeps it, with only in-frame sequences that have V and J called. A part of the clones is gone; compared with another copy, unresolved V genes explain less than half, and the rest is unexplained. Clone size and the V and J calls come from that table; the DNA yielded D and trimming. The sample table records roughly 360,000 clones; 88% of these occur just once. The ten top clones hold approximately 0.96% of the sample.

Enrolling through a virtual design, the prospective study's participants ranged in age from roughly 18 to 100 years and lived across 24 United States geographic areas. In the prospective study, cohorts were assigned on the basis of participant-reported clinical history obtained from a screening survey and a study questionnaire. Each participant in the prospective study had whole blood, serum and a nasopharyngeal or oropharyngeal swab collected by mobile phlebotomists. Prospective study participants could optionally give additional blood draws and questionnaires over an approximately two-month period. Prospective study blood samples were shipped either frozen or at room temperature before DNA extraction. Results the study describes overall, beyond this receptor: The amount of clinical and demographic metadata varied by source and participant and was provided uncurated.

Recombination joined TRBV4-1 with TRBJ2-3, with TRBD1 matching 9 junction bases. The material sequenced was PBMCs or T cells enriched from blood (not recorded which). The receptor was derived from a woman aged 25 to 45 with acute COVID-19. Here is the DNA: TGCGCCAGCAGCAGAGGGACAGGGTACACAGATACGCAGTATTTT. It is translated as CASSRGTGYTDTQYF.